This TCR beta chain was identified in a study of long-term antiretroviral therapy in people with HIV. There were no participants with HIV treated outside the United States. CDR3 length: 15 residues. CDR1 is SGHRS, CDR2 YFSETQ, per germline. J was trimmed by 8 bases and V by 3 bases; bases with no gene match: 6. They ran version v3.0 of the immunoSEQ assay at survey level. Researchers set sequencing to target about 35,000-55,000 T-cell genomes per sample. The data were produced by immunoSEQ multiplex PCR, yet TCRdb's version contains in-frame clones alone and is incomplete. The sample records about 17,000 clones, 90% to 95% being singletons. A few counts support this clone.

The specimen comprised unsorted PBMCs, sampled approximately 11 years after starting antiretroviral therapy. The V and J genes are TRBV5-1 and TRBJ2-1; 12 bases map to TRBD2. The source is a man aged 25 to 40 with HIV. The CDR3 sequence is CASSWTSGAVDEQFF. CDR3 sequence (DNA): TGCGCCAGCAGCTGGACTAGCGGGGCAGTAGATGAGCAGTTCTTC.